These 23 T cell receptor beta chains were all obtained from the same sample, sequenced in a study of blood T cell repertoires in COVID-19. The repertoire was sequenced with immunoSEQ multiplex PCR; TCRdb's copy has only in-frame clones and lacks some. Among 250,000 to 300,000 clones, about 90% were seen once, and the ten largest hold over 9%. The specimen was peripheral blood. These receptors all stem from a woman younger than 45 with COVID-19, enrolled during active disease.

CDR3 coding DNA: TGTGCCAGCCAAAAGCGGAGAAACCAAGAGACCCAGTACTTC. Its protein is CASQKRRNQETQYF. J is TRBJ2-5 and V is TRBV28, with D maybe TRBD2 (5 bases). Per the germline V gene, CDR1 is MDHEN and CDR2 is SYDVKM. Trimming left V 8 bases short and J 0 bases short, with 13 bases between. CDR3 size: 14 residues.

This chain links TRBV30 with TRBJ1-6; D is unresolved. Trimming took 8 bases from V and 10 from J, leaving 18 bases between them. Germline V CDR1 and CDR2: GTSNPN, SVGIG (reference sequence). The CDR3 runs 13 residues. CDR3 DNA: TGTGCCGGTCGATTACAATCGAACTCACCCCTCCACTTT. It translates to CAGRLQSNSPLHF. Combining the CDR3 with reference TRBV30 and TRBJ1-6 gives the whole variable domain SQTIHQWPATLVQPVGSPLSLECTVEGTSNPNLYWYRQAAGRGLQLLFYSVGIGQISSEVPQNLSASRPQDRQFILSSKKLLLSDSGFYLCAGRLQSNSPLHFGNGTRLTVT.

This clone was detected only once. The V and J genes are TRBV9 and TRBJ2-7; D uncertain. CDR3 length equals 13 residues. CDR1 is SGDLS, CDR2 YYNGEE, per germline. The V end lost 0 bases, the J end lost 2 bases, and 6 bases lay between the germline ends. In DNA form, the CDR3 reads TGTGCCAGCAGCGTAGACACTACCTACGAGCAGTACTTC. It translates to CASSVDTTYEQYF.

J is TRBJ1-1 and V is TRBV7-9; 7 bases are a match to TRBD1. This CDR3 has 12 residues. The V gene's germline CDR1 is SEHNR and CDR2 FQNEAQ (reference sequence). Losses at the gene ends were 6 bases for V and 3 bases for J; bases not matched to a gene: 1. In nucleotides, the CDR3 is TGTGCCAGCAGAACAGGGGACACTGAAGCTTTCTTT. Translating it yields CASRTGDTEAFF.

This clone was observed a single time. The chain joins TRBV25-1 to TRBJ1-5, with no clear D. Germline CDR1 MGHDK, CDR2 SYGVNS. This CDR3 has 12 residues. V was trimmed by 4 bases and J by 1 base, leaving 2 bases between them. The CDR3 nucleotides read TGTGCCAGCAGTGCAAGCAATCAGCCCCAGCATTTT. Translation: CASSASNQPQHF.

This clone was observed a handful of times. The genes are TRBV20-1 and TRBJ1-5; no firm D call. V was shortened by 3 bases and J by 0 bases, with 3 bases between the two germline ends. Germline CDR1 and CDR2: DFQATT and SNEGSKA (reference sequence). The CDR3 extends over 12 amino acids. The CDR3 reads CSASRSNQPQHF. DNA of the CDR3: TGCAGTGCTAGTCGTAGCAATCAGCCCCAGCATTTT.

The chain is built from TRBV5-1 and TRBJ2-7; D unresolved. The CDR3 length is 11 residues. Trimming shortened V by 3 bases and J by 3 bases, and 4 bases separated the two germline ends. Germline lookup yields CDR1 SGHRS and CDR2 YFSETQ. This chain's CDR3 is CASSSHYEQYF. The DNA for the CDR3 is TGCGCCAGCAGCTCCCACTACGAGCAGTACTTC. The complete variable domain, with remaining parts taken from reference TRBV5-1 and TRBJ2-7, reads KAGVTQTPRYLIKTRGQQVTLSCSPISGHRSVSWYQQTPGQGLQFLFEYFSETQRNKGNFPGRFSGRQFSNSRSEMNVSTLELGDSALYLCASSSHYEQYFGPGTRLTVT.

The chain has TRBV6-5 and TRBJ1-1, with TRBD1 matching 9 bases. V trimming: 6 bases; J trimming: 1 base; junction bases outside the gene matches: 3. This CDR3 spans 14 amino acids. Germline CDR1 reads MNHEY; CDR2 reads SVGAGI. For the CDR3, the DNA is TGTGCCAGCAGCAGACAGGGGGAGAACACTGAAGCTTTCTTT. This gives the protein CASSRQGENTEAFF.

CDR3 protein: CASSQVNLEKPQHF. CDR3 coding DNA: TGTGCCAGCAGCCAAGTAAACCTAGAAAAGCCCCAGCATTTT. This rearrangement joins TRBV4-2 to TRBJ1-5; no firm D call. This CDR3 region has 14 residues. Germline CDR1 reads LGHNA; CDR2 reads YNFKEQ. The V end was cut by 1 base, the J end by 8 bases, with 12 bases between.

This chain joins TRBV9 and TRBJ2-7, with D perhaps matching TRBD2 (6 bases). The CDR3 contains 15 residues. Germline V lookup: CDR1 SGDLS, CDR2 YYNGEE. V lost 0 bases and J 6 bases, leaving 16 bases between the germline ends. CDR3 protein: CASSVGGAAEGEQYF. The CDR3, as DNA: TGTGCCAGCAGCGTAGGTGGAGCTGCGGAGGGCGAGCAGTACTTC.

The chain is built from TRBV19 and TRBJ1-2, with TRBD1 matching over 7 bases. CDR3 length equals 16 residues. Germline V gene lookup returns CDR1 LNHDA and CDR2 SQIVND (reference sequence). Germline trimming cut 1 base from V and 6 bases from J; bases unmatched to any gene: 11. In DNA, the CDR3 is TGTGCCAGTAGTATAGCCTGGGGCAGGGGGAGTGATGGCTACACCTTC. Translated: CASSIAWGRGSDGYTF.

A word on this clone: Other DNA sequences in the same sample also yield this CDR3. The CDR3 spells CASSSLGGNQPQHF. Written as DNA, the CDR3 is TGTGCCAGCAGCTCGTTGGGGGGTAATCAGCCCCAGCATTTT. The gene calls are TRBV28 and TRBJ1-5, with D possibly matching TRBD1 (5 bases). This CDR3 is 14 amino acids long. V lost 6 bases, J lost 4 bases, and 13 bases lay in between. Germline CDR1 is MDHEN and CDR2 is SYDVKM.

This clone showed up just a few times. CDR3 amino acids: CASSELGGRYEQYF. In DNA, the CDR3 is TGTGCCAGCAGTGAATTGGGCGGGAGGTACGAGCAGTACTTC. This chain links TRBV2 with TRBJ2-7; 8 nucleotides match TRBD2. The CDR3 spans 14 residues. Germline V lookup: CDR1 SNHLY, CDR2 FYNNEI. V was pared by 2 bases and J by 4 bases, with 4 bases of the junction left unmatched.

This rearrangement joins TRBV20-1 to TRBJ1-2; weak D call: TRBD1 (5 bases). The V end was cut by 3 bases, the J end by 5 bases, with 7 bases between. Germline V lookup: CDR1 DFQATT, CDR2 SNEGSKA (reference sequence). CDR3 length equals 11 residues. CDR3 nucleotides: TGCAGTGCTAGCGGGGGTTATGGCTACACCTTC. Amino acids: CSASGGYGYTF.

The chain has TRBV27 and TRBJ2-4; D unclear. The length of the CDR3 is 13 residues. V lost 4 bases to trimming and J lost 0 bases, with 4 bases between them. CDR1 is MNHEY and CDR2 is SMNVEV in the germline V gene (reference sequence). Here the CDR3 DNA reads TGTGCCAGCAGTTGGAGAGCCAAAAACATTCAGTACTTC. It translates to CASSWRAKNIQYF.

The rearrangement joins TRBV4-1 to TRBJ2-1; no reliable D call. Trimming stripped 2 bases from V and 9 bases from J, with 17 bases between. The CDR3 loop spans 15 amino acids. The V gene's germline CDR1 is MGHRA and CDR2 YSYEKL. Here the CDR3 reads CASSQSPPQIGEQFF. For the CDR3, the DNA is TGCGCCAGCAGCCAATCCCCCCCACAGATTGGTGAGCAGTTCTTC.

The V and J genes are TRBV10-1 and TRBJ2-2; 7 bases fit TRBD1. This CDR3 is built from 13 residues. J was trimmed by 4 bases and V by 9 bases; bases with no gene match: 5. CDR1 and CDR2 from the germline V gene are WNHNN and SYGVQD (reference sequence). CDR3: CASDRVGTGELFF. CDR3 in DNA: TGCGCCAGTGACAGGGTTGGCACCGGGGAGCTGTTTTTT.

The rearrangement joins TRBV28 to TRBJ2-4, with a tentative D call TRBD1 (7 bases). There are 15 residues in the CDR3. With 6 bases removed from V and 3 bases from J, the gap between germline ends came to 15 bases. CDR1 and CDR2 from the germline V gene are MDHEN and SYDVKM. The CDR3, as DNA: TGTGCCAGCAGGCCAGGGGGGTCGGGCAAAAACATTCAGTACTTC. It encodes CASRPGGSGKNIQYF.

The CDR3 sequence is CATSDSGSPYGYTF. The DNA for the CDR3 is TGTGCCACCAGTGACTCGGGGTCCCCCTATGGCTACACCTTC. The chain couples TRBV24-1 to TRBJ1-2; no clear D gene. The germline gives CDR1 KGHDR, CDR2 SFDVKD. Trimming cost V 4 bases and J 4 bases, with 12 bases left between them. This CDR3 region has 14 residues.

The rearrangement uses TRBV7-2 and TRBJ2-7, with D perhaps TRBD2 (5 bases). The CDR3 is 13 amino acids. Trimming stripped 8 bases from V and 1 base from J, with 12 bases between. CDR1 and CDR2 from the germline V gene are SGHTA and FQGNSA. The CDR3 nucleotides are TGTGCCAGCCAGACTACATCTTCCTACGAGCAGTACTTC. This gives the protein CASQTTSSYEQYF.

The chain recombines TRBV10-3 with TRBJ2-1; 11 bases match TRBD2. V was pared by 6 bases and J by 3 bases, with 1 base of the junction left unmatched. Germline loops: CDR1 ENHRY, CDR2 SYGVKD. CDR3 length equals 14 residues. CDR3 DNA sequence: TGTGCCATCAGGGGACTAGCGGACTACAATGAGCAGTTCTTC. It specifies CAIRGLADYNEQFF.

J is TRBJ2-5 and V is TRBV5-1; 8 bases line up with TRBD2. The CDR3 consists of 14 residues. The V segment lost 4 bases and the J segment 4 bases; nucleotides outside the gene matches: 6. The germline gives CDR1 SGHRS, CDR2 YFSETQ. The CDR3 nucleotides are TGCGCCAGCAGCCCTGGACTAGCAGGAGAGACCCAGTACTTC. Translating gives CASSPGLAGETQYF.

This chain's CDR3 is CASSGPGLVYEQYF. In nucleotides, the CDR3 is TGTGCCAGCAGCGGCCCCGGACTAGTCTACGAGCAGTACTTC. V gene TRBV3-1 (or the pseudogene TRBV3-2) combines with J gene TRBJ2-7, with 7 bases that match TRBD2. This CDR3 has 14 amino acids. From germline, CDR1 is LGHDT and CDR2 YNNKEL (reference sequence). V trimming: 5 bases; J trimming: 3 bases; junction bases outside the gene matches: 7.